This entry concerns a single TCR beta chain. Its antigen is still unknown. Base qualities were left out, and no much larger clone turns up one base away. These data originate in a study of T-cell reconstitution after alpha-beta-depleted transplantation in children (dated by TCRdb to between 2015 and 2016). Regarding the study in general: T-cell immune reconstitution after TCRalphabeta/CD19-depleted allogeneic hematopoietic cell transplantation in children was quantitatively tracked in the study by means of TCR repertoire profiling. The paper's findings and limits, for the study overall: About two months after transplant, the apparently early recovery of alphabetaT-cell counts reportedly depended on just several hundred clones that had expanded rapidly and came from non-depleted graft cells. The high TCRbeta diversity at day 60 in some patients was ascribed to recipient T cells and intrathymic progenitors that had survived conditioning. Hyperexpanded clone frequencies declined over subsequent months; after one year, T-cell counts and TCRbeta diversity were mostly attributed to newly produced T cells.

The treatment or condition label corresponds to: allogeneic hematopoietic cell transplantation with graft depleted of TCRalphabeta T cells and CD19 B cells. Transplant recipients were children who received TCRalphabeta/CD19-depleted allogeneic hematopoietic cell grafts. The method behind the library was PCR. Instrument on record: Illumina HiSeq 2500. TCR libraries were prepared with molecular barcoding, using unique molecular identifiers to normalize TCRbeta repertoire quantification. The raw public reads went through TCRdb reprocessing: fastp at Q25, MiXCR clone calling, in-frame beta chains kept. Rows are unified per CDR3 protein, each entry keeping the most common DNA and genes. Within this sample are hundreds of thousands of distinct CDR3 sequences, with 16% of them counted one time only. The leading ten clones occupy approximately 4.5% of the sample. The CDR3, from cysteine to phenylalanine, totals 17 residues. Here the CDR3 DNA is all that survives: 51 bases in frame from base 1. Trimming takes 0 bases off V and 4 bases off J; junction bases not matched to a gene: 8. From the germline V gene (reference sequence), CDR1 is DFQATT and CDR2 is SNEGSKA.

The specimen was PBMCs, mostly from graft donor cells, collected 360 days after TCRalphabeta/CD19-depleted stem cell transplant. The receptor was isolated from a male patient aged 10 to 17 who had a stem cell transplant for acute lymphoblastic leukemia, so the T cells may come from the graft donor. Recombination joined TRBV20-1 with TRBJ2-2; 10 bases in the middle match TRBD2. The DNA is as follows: TGCAGTGCTAGAGATCAACTAGCGGGATTATTCACCGGGGAGCTGTTTTTT. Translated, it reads CSARDQLAGLFTGELFF.